The 22 T cell receptor beta chains below were found in one sample sequenced in a study of cytomegalovirus exposure and HLA in healthy donors. PCR primers comprised 60 Vbeta and 13 Jbeta primers. Profiling relied on immunoSEQ multiplex PCR, and the TCRdb table lists in-frame clones only, not all of them. This table has under 150,000 clones, 75% to 85% appearing once. The specimen sequenced was PBMCs. The source is a man aged 45-65 years in good health and CMV-seronegative.

This clone was picked up a small number of times. The chain has TRBV5-4 and TRBJ1-4, with TRBD1 as a possible D gene (5 bases). The CDR3 length is 17 residues. Trimming removed 4 bases at V and 2 bases at J, with 18 bases between. Looked up from germline, CDR1 is SGHNT and CDR2 is YYREEE (reference sequence). CDR3 DNA sequence: TGTGCCAGCAGCCCAGCATCTGGGGGGAGGACTAATGAAAAACTGTTTTTT. Residues: CASSPASGGRTNEKLFF.

This sequence joins TRBV19 and TRBJ2-1; 12 bases are shared with TRBD2. The CDR3 runs to 18 residues. In germline, CDR1 is LNHDA, CDR2 SQIVND (reference sequence). The J segment lost 3 bases and the V segment lost 7 bases, leaving 13 bases of the junction unmatched. For the CDR3, the DNA is TGTGCCAGTACCCCGACTGGGCTAGCGGGGGGGATCTACAATGAGCAGTTCTTC. Protein sequence: CASTPTGLAGGIYNEQFF.

This clone was detected only a few times. The chain links TRBV29-1 to TRBJ2-5, with TRBD1 identical over 8 bases. Germline values: CDR1 SQVTM, CDR2 ANQGSEA. The CDR3 length is 13 residues. Trimming removed 8 bases from V and 5 bases from J; junction bases left unmatched: 10. The CDR3 coding sequence is TGCAGCTCCGACAGGGGTGGCGGGGAGACCCAGTACTTC. Amino acid sequence: CSSDRGGGETQYF.

J is TRBJ1-2 and V is TRBV6-1; D is perhaps TRBD1 (5 bases). Trimming left V 4 bases short and J 4 bases short, with 10 bases between. The CDR3 is 13 amino acids. Germline CDR1 reads MNHNS; CDR2 reads SASEGT. The CDR3 DNA reads TGTGCCAGCAGTGTCGGGGGAGGCTATGGCTACACCTTC. This sequence encodes CASSVGGGYGYTF.

The chain couples TRBV28 to TRBJ1-1, with 9 bases identical to TRBD1. The V segment lost 6 bases and the J segment 7 bases; nucleotides outside the gene matches: 9. The V gene's germline CDR1 is MDHEN and CDR2 SYDVKM. The CDR3 is 14 residues long. The CDR3 spells CASRTGGELVEAFF. CDR3 nucleotides: TGTGCCAGCAGAACAGGGGGCGAATTGGTTGAAGCTTTCTTT.

The chain carries TRBV25-1 and TRBJ2-3; 7 nucleotides line up with TRBD2. Germline lookup yields CDR1 MGHDK and CDR2 SYGVNS. The V and J ends lost 6 bases and 10 bases, in that order; junction bases with no gene match: 13. This CDR3 contains 14 residues. The CDR3 reads CASRPSGGMDAQYF. CDR3 DNA: TGTGCCAGCAGACCTTCGGGGGGAATGGATGCGCAGTATTTT.

This chain uses TRBV5-4 with TRBJ1-2, with D unclear. Germline lookup yields CDR1 SGHNT and CDR2 YYREEE (reference sequence). This CDR3 has 13 amino acids. V was shortened by 0 bases and J by 5 bases, with 8 bases between the two germline ends. The CDR3 loop is CASSLAASYGYTF. In nucleotides, the CDR3 is TGTGCCAGCAGCTTGGCTGCTAGTTATGGCTACACCTTC.

This clone has only one observation. The J gene is TRBJ2-2, the V gene TRBV9; D unresolved. The CDR3 covers 19 residues. From germline, CDR1 is SGDLS and CDR2 YYNGEE. The V end was cut by 4 bases, the J end by 0 bases, with 22 bases between. The CDR3 region is CASSPSTTPLKSNTGELFF. CDR3 DNA sequence: TGTGCCAGCAGCCCCTCAACTACCCCTTTAAAATCGAACACCGGGGAGCTGTTTTTT.

The V gene is TRBV6-5, the J gene TRBJ1-3, with 7 bases that match TRBD1. The CDR3 loop spans 14 amino acids. In germline, CDR1 is MNHEY, CDR2 SVGAGI. The V segment lost 7 bases and the J segment 2 bases; nucleotides outside the gene matches: 5. The CDR3: CASTSQGAGNTIYF. CDR3 in DNA: TGTGCCAGCACCTCGCAGGGGGCTGGAAACACCATATATTTT.

V is TRBV6-1 and J is TRBJ1-3; TRBD1 might be the D (5 bases). Germline-derived CDR1 and CDR2 are MNHNS and SASEGT. The CDR3 is 14 residues long. Deletions cut 3 bases from V and 4 bases from J, with 10 bases between. The DNA for the CDR3 is TGTGCCAGCAGTGAGGGACTAGGGGGAAACACCATATATTTT. The encoded protein is CASSEGLGGNTIYF.

This clone was detected a few times. The rearrangement uses TRBV7-6 and TRBJ2-1; 9 positions match TRBD2. CDR1 is SGHVS, CDR2 FNYEAQ, per germline. The CDR3 has 19 residues. With 3 bases clipped from V and 0 bases from J, the junction kept 12 bases outside the gene matches. The CDR3 nucleotides read TGTGCCAGCAGCTTGAGCCGTGACGGGCGGGAGGGCTCCTACAATGAGCAGTTCTTC. Translation gives CASSLSRDGREGSYNEQFF. Full variable domain (remainder filled in from reference TRBV7-6 and TRBJ2-1): GAGVSQSPRYKVTKRGQDVALRCDPISGHVSLYWYRQALGQGPEFLTYFNYEAQQDKSGLPNDRFSAERPEGSISTLTIQRTEQRDSAMYRCASSLSRDGREGSYNEQFFGPGTRLTVL.

The V and J genes are TRBV5-1 and TRBJ2-7, with D uncertain. The CDR3 sequence is 12 residues long. CDR1 and CDR2 from the germline V gene are SGHRS and YFSETQ. The V end lost 2 bases, the J end lost 0 bases, and 3 bases lay between the germline ends. DNA of the CDR3: TGCGCCAGCAGCTTTAGCTCCTACGAGCAGTACTTC. This sequence encodes CASSFSSYEQYF.

The chain joins TRBV19 to TRBJ2-5, with 7 bases matching TRBD1. Trimming removed 6 bases from V and 4 bases from J; junction bases left unmatched: 5. The germline CDR1 and CDR2 sequences are LNHDA and SQIVND (reference sequence). This CDR3 is built from 13 residues. CDR3 loop: CASRNTGAETQYF. CDR3 nucleotide sequence: TGTGCCAGTAGGAACACAGGGGCAGAGACCCAGTACTTC.

V usage is TRBV4-1 and J usage is TRBJ2-3; 8 bases fit TRBD1. With V trimmed by 1 base and J by 5 bases, 11 bases remained unmatched. This CDR3 is 17 amino acids long. Germline V gene lookup returns CDR1 MGHRA and CDR2 YSYEKL. The CDR3 sequence is CASSQVQGQGVIDTQYF. CDR3 bases: TGCGCCAGCAGCCAAGTTCAAGGACAGGGCGTCATAGATACGCAGTATTTT.

V is TRBV5-6 and J is TRBJ2-3; TRBD1 agrees at 7 bases. The junction had 3 bases not matched to a gene; V was cut back by 1 base and J by 4 bases. The CDR3 extends over 14 amino acids. Looked up from germline, CDR1 is SGHDT and CDR2 is YYEEEE. This chain's CDR3 is CASSLNRGPDTQYF. CDR3 nucleotides: TGTGCCAGCAGCTTGAATAGGGGGCCAGATACGCAGTATTTT.

The chain uses TRBV29-1 and TRBJ1-4, with TRBD1 identical over 7 bases. This CDR3 is 13 amino acids long. After removal of 7 bases from V and 6 bases from J, the junction contained 8 bases not matched to a gene. CDR1 and CDR2 (germline): SQVTM, ANQGSEA. The CDR3 reads CSAKQGSHEKLFF. The CDR3 coding sequence is TGCAGCGCCAAACAGGGGTCCCATGAAAAACTGTTTTTT. Together with reference TRBV29-1 and TRBJ1-4, the CDR3 gives the full variable domain: SAVISQKPSRDICQRGTSLTIQCQVDSQVTMMFWYRQQPGQSLTLIATANQGSEATYESGFVIDKFPISRPNLTFSTLTVSNMSPEDSSIYLCSAKQGSHEKLFFGSGTQLSVL.

The J gene is TRBJ1-4, the V gene TRBV5-6, with 10 bases fitting TRBD1. The CDR3 covers 18 residues. Germline trimming cut 1 base from V and 2 bases from J; bases unmatched to any gene: 8. In germline, CDR1 is SGHDT, CDR2 YYEEEE. The CDR3 here is CASSLTRQGAGTNEKLFF. The CDR3 nucleotides are TGTGCCAGCAGCTTGACGCGACAGGGGGCTGGGACTAATGAAAAACTGTTTTTT.

The rearrangement joins TRBV2 to TRBJ2-5; 11 bases line up with TRBD2. Matching the DNA end better, TRBJ2-7 makes the J call doubtful. The CDR3 spans 14 residues. Germline V gene sequence: CDR1 SNHLY, CDR2 FYNNEI. The CDR3 DNA reads as TGTGCCAGCAGTCCGGGACTAGCGGCTTACGAGCAGTACTTC. Its protein is CASSPGLAAYEQYF.

This clone was seen only once. The chain has TRBV4-1 and TRBJ1-3; D is ambiguous. CDR1 MGHRA and CDR2 YSYEKL come from the germline V gene. CDR3 length: 17 residues. The V end was cut by 0 bases, the J end by 0 bases, with 12 bases between. The CDR3 sequence is CASSQDARLNSGNTIYF. CDR3 DNA sequence: TGCGCCAGCAGCCAAGACGCGCGGCTCAACTCTGGAAACACCATATATTTT.

The chain combines TRBV30 with TRBJ2-5, with 9 positions matching TRBD2. The end of the DNA fits TRBJ2-7 better, so the J call may be wrong. Germline V lookup: CDR1 GTSNPN, CDR2 SVGIG (reference sequence). This CDR3 contains 13 residues. The CDR3 DNA is TGTGCCTGGACTAGCGGGGCCTCCTACGAGCAGTACTTC. Its protein product is CAWTSGASYEQYF.

The chain joins TRBV2 to TRBJ2-1; TRBD1 aligns across 11 bases. This CDR3 region has 15 residues. The V and J ends lost 4 bases and 5 bases, in that order; junction bases with no gene match: 4. Looked up from germline, CDR1 is SNHLY and CDR2 is FYNNEI. The CDR3 spells CASSGGQGGNNEQFF. The CDR3 coding sequence is TGTGCCAGCAGTGGGGGACAGGGGGGAAACAATGAGCAGTTCTTC.

This clone was detected only once. The chain carries TRBV7-8 and TRBJ2-3, with 12 bases aligning to TRBD2. Trimming removed 5 bases from V and 5 bases from J; junction bases left unmatched: 8. The CDR3 extends over 16 amino acids. Per germline, CDR1 SGHVS and CDR2 FQNEAQ. CDR3 in amino acids: CASSIRLAGVGDTQYF. For the CDR3, the DNA is TGTGCCAGCAGCATCAGACTAGCGGGGGTGGGAGATACGCAGTATTTT.